Listed below are T cell receptor beta chains from one sample, sequenced in a study of blood T cells in healthy people across ages. MiXCR was run by TCRdb on the 5' RACE reads, yielding one entry per CDR3 protein. The repertoire holds over 500,000 distinct CDR3 sequences, with approximately 52% as singletons. The sequenced sample consisted of blood. These receptors all come from a woman older than 75 in good health. Each CDR3 is given with its conserved first and last residue. Fields, in order: J gene, V gene, D gene, clone size, CDR3 protein, CDR3 DNA. A D gene is named only where the DNA matches it firmly. Rows give clone size only sometimes, using once, few, many, or a class for an expanded clone.

J: TRBJ1-2
V: TRBV13
D: NA
size: NA
CDR3: CASSSGTPPSTYGYTF
DNA: TGTGCCAGCAGCTCCGGGACACCACCGTCGACCTATGGCTACACCTTC

J: TRBJ2-1
V: TRBV2
D: NA
size: many
CDR3: CASMGGGNEQFF
DNA: TGTGCCAGCATGGGCGGAGGCAATGAGCAGTTCTTC

J: TRBJ1-3
V: TRBV6-6
D: NA
size: NA
CDR3: CASSAWAAGNTIYF
DNA: TGTGCCAGCAGCGCATGGGCAGCTGGAAACACCATATATTTT

J: TRBJ1-2
V: TRBV20-1
D: NA
size: few
CDR3: CSAPRDRVGYGYTF
DNA: TGCAGTGCTCCCAGAGACAGAGTTGGGTATGGCTACACCTTC

J: TRBJ2-3
V: TRBV27
D: NA
size: NA
CDR3: CASSPKAGVADTQYF
DNA: TGTGCCAGCAGTCCCAAGGCAGGGGTGGCAGATACGCAGTATTTT

J: TRBJ2-3
V: TRBV13
D: NA
size: NA
CDR3: CASSRGAPIKEYF
DNA: TGTGCCAGCTCCAGGGGGGCTCCCATTAAGGAGTATTTT

J: TRBJ1-1
V: TRBV5-1
D: NA
size: few
CDR3: CASSLLGGGGTEAFF
DNA: TGCGCCAGCAGCTTGCTCGGGGGGGGAGGCACTGAAGCTTTCTTT

J: TRBJ1-6
V: TRBV11-2
D: TRBD1
size: NA
CDR3: CASSYKQGANSPLHF
DNA: TGTGCCAGCAGCTACAAACAGGGGGCTAATTCACCCCTCCACTTT

J: TRBJ2-7
V: TRBV28
D: NA
size: NA
CDR3: CASPPRVWGSSYNEQYF
DNA: TGTGCCAGCCCTCCCCGGGTCTGGGGGAGCTCCTACAATGAGCAGTACTTC

J: TRBJ2-5
V: TRBV5-1
D: NA
size: many
CDR3: CASSLTPQETQYF
DNA: TGCGCCAGCAGCTTGACACCTCAAGAGACCCAGTACTTC

J: TRBJ2-2
V: TRBV11-2
D: NA
size: few
CDR3: CASGTHWAPELFF
DNA: TGTGCCAGCGGAACTCACTGGGCCCCAGAGCTGTTTTTT

J: TRBJ2-7
V: TRBV9
D: NA
size: NA
CDR3: CASSVDVGEQYF
DNA: TGTGCCAGCAGCGTAGATGTAGGGGAGCAGTACTTC

J: TRBJ2-7
V: TRBV20-1
D: NA
size: many
CDR3: CSARSGGAYEQYF
DNA: TGCAGTGCTAGATCCGGGGGCGCCTACGAGCAGTACTTC

J: TRBJ2-7
V: TRBV20-1
D: TRBD1
size: NA
CDR3: CSALTGGSYEQYF
DNA: TGCAGTGCTTTAACAGGGGGCTCCTACGAGCAGTACTTC

J: TRBJ2-7
V: TRBV20-1
D: TRBD1
size: NA
CDR3: CSARLDRERTQYF
DNA: TGCAGTGCTAGGCTGGACAGGGAGAGAACCCAGTACTTC

J: TRBJ2-2
V: TRBV10-3
D: NA
size: NA
CDR3: CAISESRDVELFF
DNA: TGTGCCATCAGTGAGTCCCGAGATGTGGAGCTGTTTTTT

J: TRBJ2-1
V: TRBV29-1
D: NA
size: few
CDR3: CSVEGQGLGEQFF
DNA: TGCAGCGTTGAAGGGCAAGGGCTCGGTGAGCAGTTCTTC

J: TRBJ1-5
V: TRBV2
D: NA
size: NA
CDR3: CASRKQDNQPQHF
DNA: TGTGCCAGCAGAAAACAGGATAATCAGCCCCAGCATTTT

J: TRBJ2-3
V: TRBV4-2
D: NA
size: NA
CDR3: CASSPRPNPSSTDTQYF
DNA: TGTGCCAGCAGCCCCAGACCCAATCCCTCTAGCACAGATACGCAGTATTTT

J: TRBJ2-3
V: TRBV5-1
D: TRBD1
size: NA
CDR3: CASSLGQESDTQYF
DNA: TGCGCCAGCAGCCTCGGACAGGAATCAGATACGCAGTATTTT

J: TRBJ2-7
V: TRBV6-5
D: NA
size: NA
CDR3: CASSRQWGTYEQYF
DNA: TGTGCCAGTAGTCGACAGTGGGGAACCTACGAGCAGTACTTC

J: TRBJ2-3
V: TRBV4-2
D: NA
size: NA
CDR3: CASSQQATATDTQYF
DNA: TGTGCCAGCAGCCAACAAGCAACAGCCACAGATACGCAGTATTTT

J: TRBJ1-2
V: TRBV29-1
D: TRBD1
size: NA
CDR3: CSVDDRGLGYTF
DNA: TGCAGCGTCGACGACAGGGGGCTTGGCTACACCTTC

J: TRBJ1-5
V: TRBV12-3/TRBV12-4
D: TRBD1
size: many
CDR3: CASSLPLDRGIDQPQHF
DNA: TGTGCCAGCAGTTTGCCCCTCGACAGGGGGATCGATCAGCCCCAGCATTTT

J: TRBJ1-2
V: TRBV7-9
D: TRBD1
size: NA
CDR3: CASSRRTGIYYGYTF
DNA: TGTGCCAGCAGCAGACGGACAGGGATTTACTATGGCTACACCTTC

J: TRBJ1-5
V: TRBV3-1
D: NA
size: NA
CDR3: CASRGQNSNQPQHF
DNA: TGTGCCAGCAGAGGACAAAATAGCAATCAGCCCCAGCATTTT

J: TRBJ2-5
V: TRBV29-1
D: TRBD1
size: NA
CDR3: CSVKDRETQYF
DNA: TGCAGCGTCAAGGACAGGGAGACCCAGTACTTC

J: TRBJ2-3
V: TRBV10-3
D: NA
size: few
CDR3: CAIRGSSTDTQYF
DNA: TGTGCCATTCGGGGGTCTAGCACAGATACGCAGTATTTT

J: TRBJ2-3
V: TRBV5-1
D: NA
size: many
CDR3: CASSLGEAATSTDTQYF
DNA: TGCGCCAGCAGCCTGGGGGAGGCGGCCACTAGCACAGATACGCAGTATTTT

J: TRBJ2-1
V: TRBV20-1
D: NA
size: many
CDR3: CSASSRLDEQFF
DNA: TGCAGTGCTAGTTCCAGGTTGGATGAGCAGTTCTTC

J: TRBJ1-5
V: TRBV10-3
D: NA
size: NA
CDR3: CASSEGGDQPQHF
DNA: TGTGCCAGCAGTGAGGGTGGCGATCAGCCCCAGCATTTT

J: TRBJ2-5
V: TRBV27
D: TRBD2
size: NA
CDR3: CASSSSGTSGRANNEQYF
DNA: TGTGCCAGCAGTTCCTCCGGGACTAGCGGGAGGGCCAACAATGAGCAGTACTTC

J: TRBJ2-5
V: TRBV30
D: TRBD2
size: NA
CDR3: CAWSGGLAGLNEQYF
DNA: TGTGCCTGGAGTGGGGGACTAGCGGGTTTAAATGAGCAGTACTTC

J: TRBJ2-3
V: TRBV5-1
D: NA
size: few
CDR3: CASSALGTSSTDTQYF
DNA: TGCGCCAGCAGCGCACTCGGGACATCTAGCACAGATACGCAGTATTTT

J: TRBJ2-5
V: TRBV7-2
D: NA
size: NA
CDR3: CASRPPGSGETQYF
DNA: TGTGCCAGCAGACCTCCCGGGAGCGGGGAGACCCAGTACTTC

J: TRBJ2-3
V: TRBV12-3/TRBV12-4
D: NA
size: NA
CDR3: CASWGRVRADTQYF
DNA: TGTGCCAGTTGGGGGAGAGTGAGAGCAGATACGCAGTATTTT

J: TRBJ2-7
V: TRBV5-6
D: NA
size: NA
CDR3: CASSFDSGPKAYEQYF
DNA: TGTGCCAGCAGCTTTGATTCGGGACCAAAAGCCTACGAGCAGTACTTC

J: TRBJ2-1
V: TRBV5-1
D: NA
size: NA
CDR3: CASSVFLSYNEQFF
DNA: TGCGCCAGCAGCGTGTTCCTCTCCTACAATGAGCAGTTCTTC

J: TRBJ2-6
V: TRBV7-2
D: NA
size: NA
CDR3: CASSRLLAGANVLTF
DNA: TGTGCCAGCAGCCGACTCCTCGCTGGGGCCAACGTCCTGACTTTC

J: TRBJ2-4
V: TRBV5-1
D: NA
size: NA
CDR3: CASSPKAPRTPTMVDIQYF
DNA: TGCGCCAGCAGCCCGAAGGCCCCCCGGACACCAACAATGGTAGACATTCAGTACTTC

J: TRBJ2-1
V: TRBV12-3/TRBV12-4
D: NA
size: NA
CDR3: CASSLPVGLFF
DNA: TGTGCCAGCAGCCTGCCGGTTGGGCTGTTCTTC

J: TRBJ2-1
V: TRBV3-1
D: TRBD2
size: many
CDR3: CASSQSAGYAYNEQFF
DNA: TGTGCCAGCAGCCAGTCAGCGGGGTACGCCTACAATGAGCAGTTCTTC

J: TRBJ1-5
V: TRBV20-1
D: TRBD1
size: NA
CDR3: CSAIGQGLDQPQHF
DNA: TGCAGTGCTATTGGACAGGGGCTCGATCAGCCCCAGCATTTT

J: TRBJ2-1
V: TRBV6-2/TRBV6-3
D: NA
size: NA
CDR3: CASRLDSEQSF
DNA: TGTGCCAGCAGGTTAGACAGTGAGCAGTCCTTC

J: TRBJ2-5
V: TRBV7-6
D: NA
size: few
CDR3: CASSLGGAIQETQYF
DNA: TGTGCCAGCAGCTTGGGTGGGGCAATCCAAGAGACCCAGTACTTC

J: TRBJ2-7
V: TRBV12-3/TRBV12-4
D: TRBD2
size: many
CDR3: CASSHSGTRGEQYF
DNA: TGTGCCAGCAGTCACTCCGGGACTAGGGGCGAGCAGTACTTC

J: TRBJ2-1
V: TRBV27
D: NA
size: many
CDR3: CASSLQWGDSGYNEQFF
DNA: TGTGCCAGCAGTTTACAGTGGGGGGATAGCGGTTACAATGAGCAGTTCTTC

J: TRBJ2-3
V: TRBV10-3
D: TRBD2
size: once
CDR3: CAISDTRGGADTQYF
DNA: TGTGCCATCAGTGACACGCGGGGGGGGGCAGATACGCAGTATTTT

J: TRBJ1-2
V: TRBV4-1
D: TRBD1
size: NA
CDR3: CASSQVSVGGPRANYGYTF
DNA: TGCGCCAGCAGCCAAGTTTCCGTAGGGGGCCCGAGAGCTAACTATGGCTACACCTTC

J: TRBJ1-2
V: TRBV7-9
D: NA
size: many
CDR3: CASRGVYGYTF
DNA: TGTGCCAGCAGAGGGGTATATGGCTACACCTTC

J: TRBJ2-1
V: TRBV9
D: NA
size: many
CDR3: CASSQEAGNNEQFF
DNA: TGTGCCAGCAGCCAAGAGGCGGGAAACAATGAGCAGTTCTTC

J: TRBJ2-1
V: TRBV28
D: NA
size: many
CDR3: CASSPDRYNEQFF
DNA: TGTGCCAGCAGCCCAGACAGATACAATGAGCAGTTCTTC

J: TRBJ1-1
V: TRBV28
D: TRBD1
size: NA
CDR3: CASLNRGGNTEAFF
DNA: TGTGCCAGCCTCAACAGGGGGGGTAACACTGAAGCTTTCTTT